The rows below give T cell receptor beta chains drawn from one sample of a study of OX40 agonist ivuxolimab in advanced cancers. Method: immunoSEQ multiplex PCR; TCRdb's copy keeps in-frame clones and lacks some. The table shows about 70,000 clones, with approximately 80% occurring only once. Sequencing used CD4+ or CD8+ T cells sorted from blood, obtained in a trial of the OX40 agonist ivuxolimab. Receptors originate from an adult with an advanced solid tumor such as melanoma, head and neck, liver or kidney cancer. CDR3s include the opening cysteine and the closing phenylalanine or tryptophan. A D gene is named only where the DNA matches it firmly. Size values are once, few and many counts, or a class for expanded clones, and some rows have none.

D gene	clone size	V gene	CDR3 length	J gene	CDR3 protein	CDR3 DNA
TRBD2	NA	TRBV9	17	TRBJ2-5	CASSVGGGAGGPETQYF	TGTGCCAGCAGCGTAGGGGGCGGAGCGGGGGGCCCCGAGACCCAGTACTTC
NA	NA	TRBV5-1	16	TRBJ1-1	CASSLGLGQRNTEAFF	TGCGCCAGCAGCTTGGGGTTAGGGCAGCGGAACACTGAAGCTTTCTTT
TRBD1	few	TRBV7-8	16	TRBJ1-4	CASSLEVGQGYEKLFF	TGTGCCAGCAGCTTAGAGGTCGGACAGGGCTATGAAAAACTGTTTTTT
NA	NA	TRBV6-1	14	TRBJ1-1	CASRANGQRGEAFF	TGTGCCAGCAGGGCTAACGGACAGCGGGGTGAAGCTTTCTTT
NA	NA	TRBV25-1	13	TRBJ2-7	CASSVDSSYEQYF	TGTGCCAGCAGTGTTGACAGCTCCTACGAGCAGTACTTC
NA	few	TRBV6-6	14	TRBJ2-5	CATLRGGGSETQYF	TGTGCCACCCTTCGGGGAGGGGGCTCGGAGACCCAGTACTTC
TRBD1	few	TRBV7-6	15	TRBJ1-2	CASSRTTGIENGYTF	TGTGCCAGCAGCCGAACGACAGGGATTGAAAATGGCTACACCTTC
NA	NA	TRBV5-8	14	TRBJ2-3	CASSLGQGSDTQYF	TGTGCCAGCAGCTTGGGGCAGGGGTCAGATACGCAGTATTTT
NA	NA	TRBV30	16	TRBJ1-1	CAWSSGRGRGNTEAFF	TGTGCCTGGAGTTCTGGTCGAGGGCGCGGGAACACTGAAGCTTTCTTT
NA	NA	TRBV11-2	17	TRBJ2-1	CASSLDRGRAGFNEQFF	TGTGCCAGCAGCTTAGATCGGGGCAGGGCCGGTTTCAATGAGCAGTTCTTC
TRBD1	NA	TRBV28	14	TRBJ2-7	CASTINRGWTEQYF	TGTGCCAGCACCATTAACAGGGGCTGGACCGAGCAGTACTTC
TRBD1	NA	TRBV29-1	14	TRBJ1-2	CSVEEGQGRYGYTF	TGCAGCGTTGAAGAGGGACAGGGAAGGTATGGCTACACCTTC
NA	NA	TRBV21-1	16	TRBJ2-3	CASRKNATVMQDTQYF	TGTGCCAGCAGGAAGAATGCTACAGTCATGCAAGATACGCAGTATTTT
NA	NA	TRBV5-1	18	TRBJ1-3	CASSLEGPRGFSGNTIYF	TGCGCCAGCAGCTTGGAAGGCCCTCGAGGATTCTCTGGAAACACCATATATTTT
TRBD2	NA	TRBV7-9	16	TRBJ2-5	CASSLVGLAGPQTQYF	TGTGCCAGCAGCTTAGTCGGACTAGCGGGGCCCCAGACCCAGTACTTC
NA	few	TRBV5-4	14	TRBJ2-5	CASSPEYSKETQYF	TGTGCCAGCAGCCCGGAGTATAGTAAGGAGACCCAGTACTTC
TRBD2	NA	TRBV6-1	15	TRBJ2-7	CASSEAGGKTYEQYF	TGTGCCAGCAGTGAGGCGGGGGGAAAAACCTACGAGCAGTACTTC
NA	NA	TRBV9	15	TRBJ1-2	CASSVEKVREDGYTF	TGTGCCAGCAGCGTAGAGAAGGTCCGGGAAGATGGCTACACCTTC
TRBD2	NA	TRBV27	15	TRBJ2-1	CASSRSGGNYNEQFF	TGTGCCAGCAGTCGTAGCGGGGGGAACTACAATGAGCAGTTCTTC
NA	NA	TRBV7-2	13	TRBJ2-5	CASSLRGVGDQYF	TGTGCCAGCAGCTTAAGAGGAGTTGGCGACCAGTACTTC
NA	NA	TRBV30	14	TRBJ1-6	CAWSVNPHNSPLHF	TGTGCCTGGAGTGTGAATCCGCATAATTCACCCCTCCACTTT
NA	NA	TRBV6-1	13	TRBJ2-1	CASKGLGYNEQFF	TGTGCCAGCAAAGGACTGGGCTACAATGAGCAGTTCTTC
NA	NA	TRBV7-2	13	TRBJ1-6	CASSLAPGRALHF	TGTGCCAGCAGCTTAGCCCCGGGCAGGGCCCTCCACTTT
TRBD2	NA	TRBV11-2	15	TRBJ2-5	CASSEGLAAQETQYF	TGTGCCAGCAGCGAGGGACTAGCGGCGCAAGAGACCCAGTACTTC
NA	NA	TRBV7-2	13	TRBJ2-3	CASSLNGGDTQYF	TGTGCCAGCAGCTTAAATGGGGGAGATACGCAGTATTTT
NA	NA	TRBV28	13	TRBJ2-7	CASSFQVAYEQYF	TGTGCCAGCAGTTTCCAGGTTGCCTACGAGCAGTACTTC
NA	NA	TRBV4-1	13	TRBJ1-5	CASSQEGGQPQHF	TGCGCCAGCAGCCAAGAGGGTGGTCAGCCCCAGCATTTT
NA	NA	TRBV18	14	TRBJ1-6	CASSSGGGDSPLHF	TGTGCCAGCTCATCCGGGGGGGGAGATTCACCCCTCCACTTT
NA	NA	TRBV5-8	14	TRBJ2-3	CASSLDEGTDTQYF	TGTGCCAGCAGCTTGGACGAGGGCACAGATACGCAGTATTTT
NA	many	TRBV18	13	TRBJ1-1	CASSLGGDTEAFF	TGTGCCAGCTCACTCGGGGGGGACACTGAAGCTTTCTTT